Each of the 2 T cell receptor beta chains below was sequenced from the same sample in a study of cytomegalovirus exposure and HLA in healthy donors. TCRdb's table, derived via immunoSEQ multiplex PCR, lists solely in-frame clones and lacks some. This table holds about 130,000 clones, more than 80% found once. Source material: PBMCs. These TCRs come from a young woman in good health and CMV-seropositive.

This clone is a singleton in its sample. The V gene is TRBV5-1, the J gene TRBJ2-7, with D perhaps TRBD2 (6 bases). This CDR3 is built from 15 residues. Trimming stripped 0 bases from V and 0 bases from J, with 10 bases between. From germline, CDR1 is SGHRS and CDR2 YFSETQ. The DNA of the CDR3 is TGCGCCAGCAGCTTGGGATTGGGGGGCTCCTACGAGCAGTACTTC. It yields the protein CASSLGLGGSYEQYF.

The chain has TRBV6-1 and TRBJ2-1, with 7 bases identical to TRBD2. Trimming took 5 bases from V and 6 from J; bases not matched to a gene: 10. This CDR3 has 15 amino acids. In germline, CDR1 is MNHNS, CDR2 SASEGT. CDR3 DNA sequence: TGTGCCAGCAGTCCGAGGGCGGGAGAGTCCAATGAGCAGTTCTTC. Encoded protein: CASSPRAGESNEQFF.